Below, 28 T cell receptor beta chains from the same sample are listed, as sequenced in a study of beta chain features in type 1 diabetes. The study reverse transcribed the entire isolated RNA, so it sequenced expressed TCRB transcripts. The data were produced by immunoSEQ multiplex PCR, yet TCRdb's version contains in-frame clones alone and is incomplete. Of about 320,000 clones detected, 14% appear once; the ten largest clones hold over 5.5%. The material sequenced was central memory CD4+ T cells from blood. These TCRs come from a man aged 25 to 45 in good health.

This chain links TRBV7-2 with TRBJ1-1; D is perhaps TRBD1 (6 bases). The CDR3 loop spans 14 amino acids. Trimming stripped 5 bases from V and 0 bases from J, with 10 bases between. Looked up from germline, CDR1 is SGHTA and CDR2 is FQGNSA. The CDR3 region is CASSGGGLNTEAFF. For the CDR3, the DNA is TGTGCCAGCAGCGGAGGGGGGCTGAACACTGAAGCTTTCTTT.

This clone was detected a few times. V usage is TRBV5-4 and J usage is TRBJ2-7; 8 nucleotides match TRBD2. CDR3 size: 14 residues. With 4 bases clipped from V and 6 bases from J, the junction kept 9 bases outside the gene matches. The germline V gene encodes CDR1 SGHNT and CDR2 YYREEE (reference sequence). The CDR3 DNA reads TGTGCCAGCAGCCCGCGGGGGGCCACCCGCGAGCAGTACTTC. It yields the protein CASSPRGATREQYF. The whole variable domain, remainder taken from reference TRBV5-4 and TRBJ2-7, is ETGVTQSPTHLIKTRGQQVTLRCSSQSGHNTVSWYQQALGQGPQFIFQYYREEENGRGNFPPRFSGLQFPNYSSELNVNALELDDSALYLCASSPRGATREQYFGPGTRLTVT.

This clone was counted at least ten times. The CDR3: CASSQDAARYYGYTF. The CDR3 DNA is TGTGCCAGCAGCCAAGATGCAGCCCGATACTATGGCTACACCTTC. J is TRBJ1-2 and V is TRBV14; D call uncertain. CDR3 length: 15 amino acids. V was trimmed by 0 bases and J by 3 bases, leaving 11 bases between them. Germline-derived CDR1 and CDR2 are SGHDN and FVKESK.

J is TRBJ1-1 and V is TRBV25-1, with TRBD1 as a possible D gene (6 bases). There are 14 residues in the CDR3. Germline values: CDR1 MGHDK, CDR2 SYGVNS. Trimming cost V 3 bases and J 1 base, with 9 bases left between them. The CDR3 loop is CASSEGHPNTEAFF. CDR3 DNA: TGTGCCAGCAGTGAGGGACACCCGAACACTGAAGCTTTCTTT.

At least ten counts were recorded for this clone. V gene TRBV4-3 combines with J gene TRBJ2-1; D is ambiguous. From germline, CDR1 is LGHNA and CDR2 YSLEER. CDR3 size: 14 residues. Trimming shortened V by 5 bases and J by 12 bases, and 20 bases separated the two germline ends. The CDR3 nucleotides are TGCGCCAGCAGCACAGCTGTAATGACAATGAGGCAGTTCTTC. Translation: CASSTAVMTMRQFF.

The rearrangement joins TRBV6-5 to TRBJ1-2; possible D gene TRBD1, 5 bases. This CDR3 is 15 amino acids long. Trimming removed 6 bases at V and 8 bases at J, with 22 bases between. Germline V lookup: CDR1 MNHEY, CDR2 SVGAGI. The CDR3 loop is CASRNPPGRGGGYTF. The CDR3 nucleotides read TGTGCCAGCAGAAACCCCCCTGGGAGGGGTGGAGGCTACACCTTC.

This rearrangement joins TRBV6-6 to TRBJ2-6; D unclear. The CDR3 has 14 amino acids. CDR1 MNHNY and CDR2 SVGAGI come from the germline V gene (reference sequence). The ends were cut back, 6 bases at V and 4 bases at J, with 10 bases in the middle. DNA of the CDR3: TGTGCCAGCAGCCTATCAACGGGGGCCAACGTCCTGACTTTC. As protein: CASSLSTGANVLTF.

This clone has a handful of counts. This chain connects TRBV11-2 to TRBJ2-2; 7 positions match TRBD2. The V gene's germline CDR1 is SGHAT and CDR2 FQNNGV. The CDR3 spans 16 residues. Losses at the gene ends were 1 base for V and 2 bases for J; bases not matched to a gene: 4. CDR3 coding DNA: TGTGCCAGCAGCTTAGTCGGGGGGAAAAACACCGGGGAGCTGTTTTTT. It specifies CASSLVGGKNTGELFF.

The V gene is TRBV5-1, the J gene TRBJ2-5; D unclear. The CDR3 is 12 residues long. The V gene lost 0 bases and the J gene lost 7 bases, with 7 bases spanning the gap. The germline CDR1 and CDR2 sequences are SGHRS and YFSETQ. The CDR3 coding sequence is TGCGCCAGCAGCTTGGGTCGAGGGACCCAGTACTTC. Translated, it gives CASSLGRGTQYF.

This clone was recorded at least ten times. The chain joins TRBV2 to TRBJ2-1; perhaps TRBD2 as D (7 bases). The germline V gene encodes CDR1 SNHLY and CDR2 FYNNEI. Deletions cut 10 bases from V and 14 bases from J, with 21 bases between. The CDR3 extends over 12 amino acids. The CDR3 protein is CATSIVRGGEFF. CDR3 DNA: TGTGCCACCTCTATCGTCAGAGGGGGGGAGTTCTTC.

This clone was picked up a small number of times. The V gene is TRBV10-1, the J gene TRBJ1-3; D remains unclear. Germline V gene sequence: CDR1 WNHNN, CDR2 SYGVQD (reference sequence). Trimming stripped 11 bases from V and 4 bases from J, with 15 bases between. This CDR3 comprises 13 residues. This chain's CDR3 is CAGEHRTGNTIYF. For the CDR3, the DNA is TGCGCCGGAGAACACAGAACGGGAAACACCATATATTTT.

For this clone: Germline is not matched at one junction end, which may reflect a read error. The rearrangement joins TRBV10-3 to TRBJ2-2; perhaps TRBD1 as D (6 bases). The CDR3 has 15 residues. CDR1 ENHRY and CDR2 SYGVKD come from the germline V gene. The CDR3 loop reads CASSEPYRDPGELFF. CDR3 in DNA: TGTGCCAGCAGTGAACCCTACAGGGATCCCGGGGAGCTGTTTTTT.

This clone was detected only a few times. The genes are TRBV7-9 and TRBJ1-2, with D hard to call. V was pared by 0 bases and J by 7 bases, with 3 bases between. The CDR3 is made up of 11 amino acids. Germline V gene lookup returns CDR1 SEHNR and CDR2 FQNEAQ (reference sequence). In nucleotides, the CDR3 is TGTGCCAGCAGCTTAGCGAGTGGCTACACCTTC. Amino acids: CASSLASGYTF.

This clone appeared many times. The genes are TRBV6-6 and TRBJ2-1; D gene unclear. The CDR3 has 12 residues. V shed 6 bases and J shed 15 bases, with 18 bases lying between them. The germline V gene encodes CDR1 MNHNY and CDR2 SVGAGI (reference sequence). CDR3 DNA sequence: TGTGCCAGCAGCCCAACACTGAATGTCCCGTTCTTC. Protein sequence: CASSPTLNVPFF.

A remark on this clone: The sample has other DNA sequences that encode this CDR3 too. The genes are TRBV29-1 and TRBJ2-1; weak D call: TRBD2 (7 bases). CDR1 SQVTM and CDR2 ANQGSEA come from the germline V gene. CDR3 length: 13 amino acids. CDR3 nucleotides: TGCAGTGGGGGGGGCTCACTCTACAATGAGCAGTTCTTC. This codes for CSGGGSLYNEQFF.

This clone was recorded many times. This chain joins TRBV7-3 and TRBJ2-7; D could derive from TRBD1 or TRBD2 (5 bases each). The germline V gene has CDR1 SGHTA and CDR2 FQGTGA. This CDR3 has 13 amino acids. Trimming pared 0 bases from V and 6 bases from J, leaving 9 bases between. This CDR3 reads CASSLTPGREQYV. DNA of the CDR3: TGTGCCAGCAGCTTAACGCCGGGGCGCGAGCAGTACGTC.

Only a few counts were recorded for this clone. The CDR3 nucleotides are TGTGCCACCTCGGCCGGGACGATTGACACTGAAGCTTTCTTT. Translation gives CATSAGTIDTEAFF. The chain couples TRBV9 to TRBJ1-1; a weak D match, TRBD1 (5 bases). The CDR3 is made up of 14 amino acids. V shed 9 bases and J shed 3 bases, with 18 bases lying between them. Germline CDR1 is SGDLS and CDR2 is YYNGEE.

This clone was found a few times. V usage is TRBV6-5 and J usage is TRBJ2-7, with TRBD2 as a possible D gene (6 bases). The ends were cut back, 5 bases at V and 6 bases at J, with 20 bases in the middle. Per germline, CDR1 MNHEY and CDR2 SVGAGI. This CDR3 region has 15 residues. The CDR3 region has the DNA TGTGCCAGCAGTAGGAGACTAGGAACCCCCGGCGAGCAGTACGTC. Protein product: CASSRRLGTPGEQYV.

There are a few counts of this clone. The CDR3 nucleotides are TGTGCCAGCATCCCGGGACTAGCGGGAGCCCCGGGGACCCAGTACTTC. It encodes CASIPGLAGAPGTQYF. The J gene is TRBJ2-5, the V gene TRBV2, with 14 bases matching TRBD2. The germline V gene encodes CDR1 SNHLY and CDR2 FYNNEI. The CDR3 length is 16 residues. The ends lost 7 bases at V and 7 bases at J; junction bases unmatched: 11.

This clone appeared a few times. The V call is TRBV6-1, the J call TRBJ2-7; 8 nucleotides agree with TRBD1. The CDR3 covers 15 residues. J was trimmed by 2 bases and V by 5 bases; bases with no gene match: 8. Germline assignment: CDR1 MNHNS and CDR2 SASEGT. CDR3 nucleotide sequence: TGTGCCAGCAGTTCCCAAGGACAGGGTACCTACGAGCAGTACTTC. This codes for CASSSQGQGTYEQYF.

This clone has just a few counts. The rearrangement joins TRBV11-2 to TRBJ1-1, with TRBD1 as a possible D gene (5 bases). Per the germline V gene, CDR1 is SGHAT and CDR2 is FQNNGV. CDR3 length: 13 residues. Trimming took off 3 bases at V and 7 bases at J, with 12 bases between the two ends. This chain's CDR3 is CASSFAGLGEAFF. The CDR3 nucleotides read TGTGCCAGCAGCTTTGCGGGGCTCGGTGAAGCTTTCTTT.

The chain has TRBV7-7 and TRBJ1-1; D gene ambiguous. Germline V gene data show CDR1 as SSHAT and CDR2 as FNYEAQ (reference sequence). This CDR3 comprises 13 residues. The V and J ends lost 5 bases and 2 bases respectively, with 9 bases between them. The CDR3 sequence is CASSAGFNTEAFF. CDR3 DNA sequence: TGTGCCAGCAGCGCGGGGTTCAACACTGAAGCTTTCTTT.

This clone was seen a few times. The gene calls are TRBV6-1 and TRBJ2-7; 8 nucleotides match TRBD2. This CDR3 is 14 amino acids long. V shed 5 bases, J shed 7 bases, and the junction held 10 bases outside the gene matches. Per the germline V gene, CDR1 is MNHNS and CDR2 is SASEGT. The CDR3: CASSLAGPSWEQYV. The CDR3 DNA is TGTGCCAGCAGTTTAGCGGGACCTTCTTGGGAGCAGTACGTC.

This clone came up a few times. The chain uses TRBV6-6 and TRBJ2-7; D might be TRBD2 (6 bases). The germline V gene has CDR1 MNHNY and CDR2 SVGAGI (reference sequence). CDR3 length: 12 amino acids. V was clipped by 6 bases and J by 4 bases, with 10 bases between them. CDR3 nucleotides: TGTGCCAGCAGCATCGGGGGATACGAGCAGTACTTC. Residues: CASSIGGYEQYF.

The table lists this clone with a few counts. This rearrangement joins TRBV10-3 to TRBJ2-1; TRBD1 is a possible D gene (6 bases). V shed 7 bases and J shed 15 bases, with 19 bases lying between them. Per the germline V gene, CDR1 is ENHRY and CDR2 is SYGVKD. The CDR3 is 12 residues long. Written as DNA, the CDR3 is TGTGCCATCACCGAGGAAGGGGGAGCAGCGTTCTTC. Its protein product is CAITEEGGAAFF.

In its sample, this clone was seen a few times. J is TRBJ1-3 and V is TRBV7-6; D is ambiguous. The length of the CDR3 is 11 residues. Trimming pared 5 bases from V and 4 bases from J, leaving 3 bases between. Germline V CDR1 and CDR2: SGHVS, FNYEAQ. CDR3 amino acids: CASSQGNTIYF. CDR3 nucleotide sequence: TGTGCCAGCAGCCAAGGAAACACCATATATTTT.

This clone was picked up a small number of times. CDR3 bases: TGTGCCAGCAGTATCTCCGGGACTAGCAATGAGCAGTTCTTC. Protein: CASSISGTSNEQFF. This chain links TRBV7-2 with TRBJ2-1; 8 bases fit TRBD2. The CDR3 covers 14 residues. V trimming: 6 bases; J trimming: 6 bases; junction bases outside the gene matches: 7. Per germline, CDR1 SGHTA and CDR2 FQGNSA.

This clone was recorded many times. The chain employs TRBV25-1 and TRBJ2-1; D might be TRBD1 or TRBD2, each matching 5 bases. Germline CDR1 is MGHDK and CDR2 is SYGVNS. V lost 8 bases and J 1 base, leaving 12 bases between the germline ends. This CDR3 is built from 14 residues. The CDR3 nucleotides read TGTGCCAGCGGGGGAGCATGGTCCTACAATGAGCAGTTCTTC. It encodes CASGGAWSYNEQFF. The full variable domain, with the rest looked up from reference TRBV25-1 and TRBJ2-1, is EADIYQTPRYLVIGTGKKITLECSQTMGHDKMYWYQQDPGMELHLIHYSYGVNSTEKGDLSSESTVSRIRTEHFPLTLESARPSHTSQYLCASGGAWSYNEQFFGPGTRLTVL.